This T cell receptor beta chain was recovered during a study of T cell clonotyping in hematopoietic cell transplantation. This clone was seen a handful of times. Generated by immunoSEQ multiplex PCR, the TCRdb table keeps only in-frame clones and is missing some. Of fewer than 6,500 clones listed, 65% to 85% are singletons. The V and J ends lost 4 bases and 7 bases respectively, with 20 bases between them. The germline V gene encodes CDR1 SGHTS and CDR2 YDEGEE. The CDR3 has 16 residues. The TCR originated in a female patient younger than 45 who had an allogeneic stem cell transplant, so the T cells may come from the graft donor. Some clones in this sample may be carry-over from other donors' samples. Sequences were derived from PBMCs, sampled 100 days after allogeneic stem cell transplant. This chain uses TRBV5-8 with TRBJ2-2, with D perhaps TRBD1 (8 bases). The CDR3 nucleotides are TGTGCCAGCAGCCCGGGGGGACAGGTCAGCCACGGGGAGCTGTTTTTT. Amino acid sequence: CASSPGGQVSHGELFF.